This is a list of T cell receptor beta chains from one sample in a study of blood T cell repertoires in COVID-19. Using immunoSEQ multiplex PCR, the repertoire was profiled, and TCRdb retains in-frame clones only, with some absent. The sample carries 70,000 to 95,000 clones, approximately 92% recorded once. Sequenced material: peripheral blood. Receptors were obtained from a woman aged 60 to 75 with active COVID-19. Both conserved end residues are part of each CDR3. The D gene is left open where the match is weak. Some rows mark clone size as missing; the rest say once, few, many or name a class of expanded clone.

TRBV11-2,.,TRBJ2-5,TRBD2,TGTGCCAGCAGCTTATTTACGGGGGGTGGTTTGGAGACCCAGTACTTC,CASSLFTGGGLETQYF
TRBV27,.,TRBJ2-7,TRBD2,TGTGCCAGCAGATTAGCGGGAGCCCACGAGCAGTACTTC,CASRLAGAHEQYF
TRBV10-1,.,TRBJ1-4,.,TGCGCCAGCAGTGGGCTGGGGGCGACAACTAATGAAAAACTGTTTTTT,CASSGLGATTNEKLFF
TRBV19,once,TRBJ2-7,.,TGTGCCAGTAGTAGAGGGCCGGTGGGCTACGAGCAGTACTTC,CASSRGPVGYEQYF
TRBV2,.,TRBJ2-7,.,TGTGCCAGCAAGGAGGGGGCCCCCTACGAGCAGTACTTC,CASKEGAPYEQYF
TRBV30,.,TRBJ2-7,TRBD1,TGTGCCTGGGGGACAGGGGCCTCCTACGAGCAGTACTTC,CAWGTGASYEQYF
TRBV28,.,TRBJ1-4,.,TGTGCCAGCAGTTCCCGTGGAGGGCTGAAGAAACTGTTTTTT,CASSSRGGLKKLFF
TRBV7-7,once,TRBJ1-1,.,TGTGCCAGCAGCTTAGCCCCCGGAGATGAAGCTTTCTTT,CASSLAPGDEAFF
TRBV19,.,TRBJ2-7,.,TGTGCCAGTAGTATTCTAAGGGGTGAAGAGCAGTACTTC,CASSILRGEEQYF
TRBV18,.,TRBJ2-3,TRBD2,TGTGCCAGCTCACCTCTTTCAGAGACTAGCTATGGTACGCAGTATTTT,CASSPLSETSYGTQYF
TRBV25-1,.,TRBJ1-1,TRBD1,TGTGCCAGCAGTGATCCGACAGGGGGCTTGAGTGAAGCTTTCTTT,CASSDPTGGLSEAFF
TRBV6-6,.,TRBJ1-6,.,TGTGCCAGCGGGGAGAGCTCCTATAATTCACCCCTCCACTTT,CASGESSYNSPLHF
TRBV30,.,TRBJ2-7,TRBD1,TGTGCCTGGAGTTACCCGGGACAGGGAGCCTACGAGCAGTACTTC,CAWSYPGQGAYEQYF
TRBV3-1/TRBV3-2,.,TRBJ1-1,.,TGTGCCAGCAGCCGAACGCCGGGACTGTCGAACGCTGAAGCTTTCTTT,CASSRTPGLSNAEAFF
TRBV6-2/TRBV6-3,.,TRBJ1-1,TRBD1,TGTGCCAGCAGTCACAAGACAGGGTACAACACTGAAGCTTTCTTT,CASSHKTGYNTEAFF
TRBV28,.,TRBJ1-5,.,TGTGCCAGCAGTAAGGGGGTCAATCAGCCCCAGCATTTT,CASSKGVNQPQHF
TRBV19,.,TRBJ2-4,.,TGTGCCAGTAGTACCGGGGTTTCGGCCAAAAACATTCAGTACTTC,CASSTGVSAKNIQYF
TRBV7-9,.,TRBJ1-2,TRBD1,TGTGCCAGCAGCAGACAGGGCAATACGGCTGGCTACACCTTC,CASSRQGNTAGYTF
TRBV28,once,TRBJ2-5,TRBD1,TGTGCCAGCGAACCTACAGGGGCGAAAGTTGAGACCCAGTACTTC,CASEPTGAKVETQYF
TRBV2,.,TRBJ2-7,TRBD1,TGTGCCAGCGGGACAGGGATCTACGAGCAGTACTTC,CASGTGIYEQYF
TRBV7-8,.,TRBJ2-7,TRBD1,TGTGCCAGCAGCCCTTTGGTTGGGGGACAGGGAGGAGACTCAAGCGCCTACGAGCAGTACTTC,CASSPLVGGQGGDSSAYEQYF
TRBV3-1/TRBV3-2,once,TRBJ1-6,.,TGTGCCAGCAGCCAAGGCAGACCCCTCCACTTT,CASSQGRPLHF
TRBV2,.,TRBJ1-1,.,TGTGCCAGCAGTAACAGGTGGAACACTGAAGCTTTCTTT,CASSNRWNTEAFF
TRBV15,.,TRBJ1-5,.,TGTGCCACCAGCAGAGATTACGGGCCCCAGCATTTT,CATSRDYGPQHF
TRBV19,.,TRBJ2-3,.,TGTGCCAGCCAGTTCCGGGACACAGATACGCAGTATTTT,CASQFRDTDTQYF
TRBV2,few,TRBJ2-7,.,TGTGCCAGCAGTACAGGGTATATTGGCGAGCAGTACTTC,CASSTGYIGEQYF
TRBV5-4,.,TRBJ1-4,TRBD1,TGTGCCAGCAGCTTGAGCCGAGGGGGCATCGGTGAAAAACTGTTTTTT,CASSLSRGGIGEKLFF
TRBV21-1,.,TRBJ1-5,.,TGTGCCAGCAACTTGATAGTTCAGCCCCAGCATTTT,CASNLIVQPQHF
TRBV5-1,.,TRBJ2-1,.,TGCGCCAGCAGCTGGGGCGGACCATACAATGAGCAGTTCTTC,CASSWGGPYNEQFF
TRBV28,.,TRBJ1-2,TRBD1,TGTGCCAGCAGTTTAGACAGGGATGGCTACACCTTC,CASSLDRDGYTF
TRBV19,once,TRBJ1-2,TRBD1,TGTGCCACCCGACAGGGACCCTTGGGGGGCTACACCTTC,CATRQGPLGGYTF
TRBV18,.,TRBJ1-5,.,TGTGCCAGCTCCATGGGGGAGGGCAATCAGCCCCAGCATTTT,CASSMGEGNQPQHF
TRBV19,.,TRBJ2-3,TRBD2,TGTGCCAGTAGTACCGGACTAGCCAGGACAGATACGCAGTATTTT,CASSTGLARTDTQYF
TRBV28,once,TRBJ2-3,TRBD2,TGTGCCAGCAGTTTCCCCCCAGTAAGTAGCGGGAGGCCCACAGATACGCAGTATTTT,CASSFPPVSSGRPTDTQYF
TRBV28,.,TRBJ2-3,TRBD2,TGTGCCAGCAGAGGCTATGCGGGGGCAGATACGCAGTATTTT,CASRGYAGADTQYF
TRBV28,.,TRBJ1-2,TRBD1,TGTGCCAGCAGTTTACCGGACAGGGGGCTTGGCTACACCTTC,CASSLPDRGLGYTF
TRBV11-2,.,TRBJ2-1,.,TGTGCCAGCAGCCTTGACTCCGCGCGGTACAATGAGCAGTTCTTC,CASSLDSARYNEQFF
TRBV29-1,.,TRBJ2-3,.,TGCAGCGTTGCGGAGAGCACAGATACGCAGTATTTT,CSVAESTDTQYF
TRBV7-2,.,TRBJ1-1,.,TGTGCCAGCAGCTCATACACAGGGATGAACACTGAAGCTTTCTTT,CASSSYTGMNTEAFF
TRBV5-1,.,TRBJ2-7,.,TGCGCCAGCAGCGTGGGATCTACAGGCCAGGAGCAGTACTTC,CASSVGSTGQEQYF
TRBV2,.,TRBJ1-5,.,TGTGCCAGCAGTGAGGGTCGCGGGACGCAATACGATCAGCCCCAGCATTTT,CASSEGRGTQYDQPQHF
TRBV28,.,TRBJ1-5,.,TGTGCCAGCAGTTCGCTTACCTTCGGGAATCAGCCCCAGCATTTT,CASSSLTFGNQPQHF
TRBV5-1,.,TRBJ1-1,.,TGCGCCAGCAGCTTGACGGGGAACTATAACACTGAAGCTTTCTTT,CASSLTGNYNTEAFF
TRBV28,.,TRBJ2-7,TRBD1,TGTGCCAGCACCAGAACGGGGACAGGGGCCTACGAGCAGTACTTC,CASTRTGTGAYEQYF
TRBV28,.,TRBJ2-7,.,TGTGCCAGCAGGGGTCCCACGACAGGCGGAGATTACGAGCAGTACTTC,CASRGPTTGGDYEQYF
TRBV28,.,TRBJ2-3,.,TGTGCCAGCAGTACCCGGCTAGTAACAGATACGCAGTATTTT,CASSTRLVTDTQYF
TRBV5-6,.,TRBJ2-7,.,TGTGCCAGCAGCTTGGAGGGGTACACACGAACCTCCGAGCAGTACTTC,CASSLEGYTRTSEQYF
TRBV10-1,.,TRBJ2-2,.,TGCGCCAGCAGAGCTGATTCGAACACCGGGGAGCTGTTTTTT,CASRADSNTGELFF
TRBV29-1,.,TRBJ1-1,TRBD1,TGCAGCTCGAAAGTGGACAGGGATGCTGAAGCTTTCTTT,CSSKVDRDAEAFF
TRBV6-5,.,TRBJ1-5,.,TGTGCCAGCGCGAGTATCGACAGCCTCAATCAGCCCCAGCATTTT,CASASIDSLNQPQHF
TRBV24-1,.,TRBJ2-2,TRBD1,TGTGCCACCAGTGATTCTCTCTGGGGCAGGGGGATGAACACCGGGGAGCTGTTTTTT,CATSDSLWGRGMNTGELFF
TRBV30,.,TRBJ1-2,TRBD1,TGTGCCTGGAGCGGGGACAGGGATGCCCATGGCTACACCTTC,CAWSGDRDAHGYTF
TRBV18,.,TRBJ2-7,.,TGTGCCAGCTCACCGGACAACAGCTACGAGCAGTACTTC,CASSPDNSYEQYF
TRBV7-6,.,TRBJ1-1,.,TGTGCCAGCTCCTACCCGGTCGGCGGGGCCGTGAACACTGAAGCTTTCTTT,CASSYPVGGAVNTEAFF
TRBV9,.,TRBJ2-2,TRBD2,TGTGCCAGCAGCGTAGCCGGGAGGGTAGGAACCGGGGAGCTGTTTTTT,CASSVAGRVGTGELFF
TRBV2,.,TRBJ1-5,TRBD1,TGTGCCAGCAGGGTTGGACAGGCAGCTAATCAGCCCCAGCATTTT,CASRVGQAANQPQHF
TRBV9,.,TRBJ1-5,.,TGTGCCAGCAGCCCCGGGGCGGGGGCAAGCAATCAGCCCCAGCATTTT,CASSPGAGASNQPQHF